The 2 T cell receptor beta chains presented below share a single source sample, sequenced in a study of T-cell reconstitution after alpha-beta-depleted transplantation in children (dated by TCRdb to 2016 to 2017). The library was generated by PCR. Sequencing took place on an Illumina HiSeq 2500. TCR library preparation used molecular barcoding, with unique molecular identifiers applied to normalize quantification of the TCRbeta repertoire. TCRdb itself trimmed the public reads at Q25 with fastp, ran MiXCR and retained productive beta chains. One record per CDR3 amino acid sequence lists the most common genes and DNA. The sample table lists 500,000 to 750,000 distinct CDR3 sequences, approximately 30% of them with a count of one. The top ten hold around 36% of the sample. What this sample's treatment or condition label stands for: allogeneic hematopoietic cell transplantation with graft depleted of TCRalphabeta T cells and CD19 B cells.

Sample: PBMCs, taken before TCRalphabeta/CD19-depleted stem cell transplant. The receptors derive from a boy less than two years old with Wiskott-Aldrich syndrome, due to receive a stem cell transplant.

V gene TRBV29-1 combines with J gene TRBJ1-1; D is undetermined. Germline V CDR1 and CDR2: SQVTM, ANQGSEA. Trimming took off 5 bases at V and 0 bases at J, with 10 bases between the two ends. This CDR3 is built from 13 residues. The CDR3 nucleotides read TGCAGCGTTTTGAAACCCTTGAACACTGAAGCTTTCTTT. Residues: CSVLKPLNTEAFF.

The V call is TRBV3-1, the J call TRBJ2-2, with D maybe TRBD1 (5 bases). Germline loops: CDR1 LGHDT, CDR2 YNNKEL (reference sequence). CDR3 length: 16 amino acids. Trimming cost V 2 bases and J 5 bases, with 15 bases left between them. DNA for the CDR3: TGTGCCAGCAGCCAATTAGTTCCACCAGGGACCGGGGAGCTGTTTTTT. Its protein is CASSQLVPPGTGELFF.